These 2 T cell receptor beta chains were all obtained from the same sample, sequenced in a study of blood T cell repertoires in COVID-19. Clones were sequenced by immunoSEQ multiplex PCR, and TCRdb holds only the in-frame ones, with some missing. This table holds approximately 110,000 clones, approximately 87% found once. Sequencing was carried out using peripheral blood. The receptors stem from a woman aged 60-75 years with acute or convalescent COVID-19.

The DNA for the CDR3 is TGTGCCAGCAGCTGGGATTCTCAGGGAATTGGTCAGCCCCAGCATTTT. Protein sequence: CASSWDSQGIGQPQHF. The rearrangement uses TRBV5-8 and TRBJ1-5, with a possible D match to TRBD1 (5 bases). Germline values: CDR1 SGHTS, CDR2 YDEGEE. This CDR3 region has 16 residues. Trimming removed 3 bases from V and 6 bases from J, with 19 bases in between.

The genes are TRBV5-4 and TRBJ1-1; D unclear. The germline CDR1 and CDR2 sequences are SGHNT and YYREEE (reference sequence). Trimming pared 5 bases from V and 6 bases from J, leaving 17 bases between. There are 14 residues in the CDR3. In DNA form, the CDR3 reads TGTGCCAGCAGTCCAACCGACATCTTTGCTGAAGCTTTCTTT. This sequence encodes CASSPTDIFAEAFF.